This T cell receptor (beta chain) was found in a study of shared clonotypes between healthy human individuals. Overall study results and limits: As a rule, naive subsets had a larger estimated richness than memory subsets. Sequencing depth was expected to affect clonotype sharing among donors.

Some clones are missing from TCRdb's copy, which holds only in-frame ones; the method was immunoSEQ multiplex PCR. The table lists roughly 1,000,000 clones, approximately 78% of them singletons, with roughly 0.55% in the top ten. CDR1 and CDR2 from the germline V gene are SGHVS and FQNEAQ. CDR3 size: 15 residues. The V end was cut by 5 bases, the J end by 0 bases, with 14 bases between. This clone was detected only a few times. Its antigen is still unknown. Caucasian adults living in Nashville, Tennessee, provided all samples. This chain uses TRBV7-8 with TRBJ2-7, with unresolved D. The TCR comes from a young man in good health. Some clones in this sample may be carry-over from other donors' samples. Material: memory CD4+ T cells from PBMCs. The subset here: CD45RA-negative fraction. This CDR3 reads CASSLNDAGSYEQYF. The CDR3 DNA reads as TGTGCCAGCAGCCTTAACGACGCCGGCTCCTACGAGCAGTACTTC.